This TCR beta chain was documented in a study of beta chain features in type 1 diabetes. This clone was seen a few times. Its target is unknown. There are 13 residues in the CDR3. Trimming stripped 4 bases from V and 4 bases from J, with 9 bases between. Per the germline V gene, CDR1 is SGHRS and CDR2 is YFSETQ. Broader study findings: Sequencing from cDNA could over-represent high-TCR-expressing cells.

TCRB transcripts that were expressed got sequenced, as all of the isolated RNA had been reverse transcribed. The assay was immunoSEQ multiplex PCR, and TCRdb's table has in-frame clones only and misses some. Found here are 250,000 to 300,000 clones, about 7.8% of them singletons; the top ten hold 1%. Material for sequencing was central memory CD4+ T cells from blood. The TCR sequence derives from a woman under 30 in good health. This chain links TRBV5-1 with TRBJ2-1; tentatively, D is TRBD1 (6 bases). The CDR3 loop is CASSQQGYNEQFF. The CDR3 nucleotides read TGCGCCAGCAGCCAACAGGGTTACAATGAGCAGTTCTTC. The full variable domain, with the rest looked up from reference TRBV5-1 and TRBJ2-1, is KAGVTQTPRYLIKTRGQQVTLSCSPISGHRSVSWYQQTPGQGLQFLFEYFSETQRNKGNFPGRFSGRQFSNSRSEMNVSTLELGDSALYLCASSQQGYNEQFFGPGTRLTVL.